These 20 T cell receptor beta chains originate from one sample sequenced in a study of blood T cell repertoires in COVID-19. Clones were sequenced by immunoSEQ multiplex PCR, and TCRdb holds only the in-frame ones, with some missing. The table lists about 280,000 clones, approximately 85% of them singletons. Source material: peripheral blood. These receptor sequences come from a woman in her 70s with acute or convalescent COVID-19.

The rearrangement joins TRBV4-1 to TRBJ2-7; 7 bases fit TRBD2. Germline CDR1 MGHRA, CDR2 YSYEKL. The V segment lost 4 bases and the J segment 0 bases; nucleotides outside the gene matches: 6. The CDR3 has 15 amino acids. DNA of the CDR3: TGCGCCAGCAGCCCGCTCCGCGGGAGCTCCTACGAGCAGTACTTC. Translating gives CASSPLRGSSYEQYF.

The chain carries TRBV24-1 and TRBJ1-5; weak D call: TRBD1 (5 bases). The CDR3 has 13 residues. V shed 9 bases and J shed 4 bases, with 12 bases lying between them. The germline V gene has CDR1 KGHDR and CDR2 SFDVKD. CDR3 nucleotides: TGTGCCACCCCCCAGGGCCTGAATCAGCCCCAGCATTTT. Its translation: CATPQGLNQPQHF.

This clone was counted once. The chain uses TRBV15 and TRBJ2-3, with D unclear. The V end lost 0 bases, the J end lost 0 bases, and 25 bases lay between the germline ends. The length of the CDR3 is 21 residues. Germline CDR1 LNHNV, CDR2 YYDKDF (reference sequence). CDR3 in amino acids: CATSRDLARQWQSTSTDTQYF. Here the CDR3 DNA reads TGTGCCACCAGCAGAGATCTTGCGAGGCAGTGGCAGTCAACTAGCACAGATACGCAGTATTTT.

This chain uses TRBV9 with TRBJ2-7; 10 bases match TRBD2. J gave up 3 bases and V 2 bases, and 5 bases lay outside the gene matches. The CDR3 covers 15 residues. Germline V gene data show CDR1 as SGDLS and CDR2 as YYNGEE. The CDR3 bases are TGTGCCAGCAGCGTGGCCCCTAGCGGGGGCTACGAGCAGTACTTC. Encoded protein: CASSVAPSGGYEQYF. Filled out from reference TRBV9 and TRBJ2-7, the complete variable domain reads DSGVTQTPKHLITATGQRVTLRCSPRSGDLSVYWYQQSLDQGLQFLIQYYNGEERAKGNILERFSAQQFPDLHSELNLSSLELGDSALYFCASSVAPSGGYEQYFGPGTRLTVT.

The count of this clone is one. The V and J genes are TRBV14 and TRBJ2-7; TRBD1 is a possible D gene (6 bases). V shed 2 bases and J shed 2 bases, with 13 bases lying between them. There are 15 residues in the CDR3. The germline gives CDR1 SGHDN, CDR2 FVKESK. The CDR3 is CASSQNAGAPYEQYF. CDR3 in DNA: TGTGCCAGCAGCCAAAACGCAGGGGCTCCCTACGAGCAGTACTTC.

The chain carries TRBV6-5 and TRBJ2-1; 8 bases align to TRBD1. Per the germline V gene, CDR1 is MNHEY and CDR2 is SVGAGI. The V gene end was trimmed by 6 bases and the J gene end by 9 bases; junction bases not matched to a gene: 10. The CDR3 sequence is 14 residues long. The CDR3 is CASRATRGRLEQFF. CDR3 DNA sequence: TGTGCCAGCAGGGCTACCAGGGGGCGCCTTGAGCAGTTCTTC.

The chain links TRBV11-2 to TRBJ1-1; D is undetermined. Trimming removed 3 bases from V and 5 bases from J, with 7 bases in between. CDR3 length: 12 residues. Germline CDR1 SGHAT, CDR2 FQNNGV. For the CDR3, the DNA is TGTGCCAGCAGCTTCGGGGAGACTGAAGCTTTCTTT. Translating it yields CASSFGETEAFF. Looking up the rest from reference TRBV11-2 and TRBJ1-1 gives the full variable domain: EAGVAQSPRYKIIEKRQSVAFWCNPISGHATLYWYQQILGQGPKLLIQFQNNGVVDDSQLPKDRFSAERLKGVDSTLKIQPAKLEDSAVYLCASSFGETEAFFGQGTRLTVV.

CDR3 in amino acids: CASSEGRQGRFVGETQYF. DNA of the CDR3: TGTGCCAGCAGTGAAGGGAGACAGGGAAGGTTCGTCGGGGAGACCCAGTACTTC. V is TRBV6-1 and J is TRBJ2-5; 7 bases line up with TRBD1. There are 18 residues in the CDR3. V gave up 1 base and J gave up 5 bases; unmatched junction bases: 16. The germline CDR1 and CDR2 sequences are MNHNS and SASEGT.

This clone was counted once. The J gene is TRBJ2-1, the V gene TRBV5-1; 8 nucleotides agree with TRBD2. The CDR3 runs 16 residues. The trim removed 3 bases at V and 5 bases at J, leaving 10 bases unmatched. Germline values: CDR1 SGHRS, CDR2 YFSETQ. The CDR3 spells CASSSQAGVTHNEQFF. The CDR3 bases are TGCGCCAGCAGCTCGCAAGCGGGGGTCACCCACAATGAGCAGTTCTTC.

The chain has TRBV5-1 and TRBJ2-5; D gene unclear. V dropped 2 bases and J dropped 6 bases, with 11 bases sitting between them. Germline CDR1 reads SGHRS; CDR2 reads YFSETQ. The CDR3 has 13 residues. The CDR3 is CASSLTRSKTQYF. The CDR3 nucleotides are TGCGCCAGCAGCTTAACTCGATCTAAGACCCAGTACTTC. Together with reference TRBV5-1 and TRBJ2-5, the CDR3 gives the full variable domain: KAGVTQTPRYLIKTRGQQVTLSCSPISGHRSVSWYQQTPGQGLQFLFEYFSETQRNKGNFPGRFSGRQFSNSRSEMNVSTLELGDSALYLCASSLTRSKTQYFGPGTRLLVL.

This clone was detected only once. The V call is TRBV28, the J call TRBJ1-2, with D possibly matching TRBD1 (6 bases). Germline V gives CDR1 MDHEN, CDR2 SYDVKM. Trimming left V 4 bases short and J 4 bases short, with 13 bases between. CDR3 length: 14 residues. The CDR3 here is CASSSRGPSYGYTF. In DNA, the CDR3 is TGTGCCAGCAGTTCCAGGGGACCTTCCTATGGCTACACCTTC.

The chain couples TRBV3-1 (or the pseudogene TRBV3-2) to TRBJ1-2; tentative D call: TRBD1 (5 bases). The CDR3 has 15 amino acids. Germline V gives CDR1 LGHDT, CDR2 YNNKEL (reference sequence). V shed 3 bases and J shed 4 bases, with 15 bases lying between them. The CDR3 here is CASSHDYRRPYGYTF. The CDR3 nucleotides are TGTGCCAGCAGCCACGATTACAGGCGCCCCTATGGCTACACCTTC.

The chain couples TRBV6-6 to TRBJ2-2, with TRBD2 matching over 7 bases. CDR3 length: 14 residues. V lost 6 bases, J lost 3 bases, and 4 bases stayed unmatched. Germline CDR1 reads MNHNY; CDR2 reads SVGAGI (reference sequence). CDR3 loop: CASRPAGYTGELFF. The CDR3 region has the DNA TGTGCCAGCAGGCCAGCGGGGTACACCGGGGAGCTGTTTTTT.

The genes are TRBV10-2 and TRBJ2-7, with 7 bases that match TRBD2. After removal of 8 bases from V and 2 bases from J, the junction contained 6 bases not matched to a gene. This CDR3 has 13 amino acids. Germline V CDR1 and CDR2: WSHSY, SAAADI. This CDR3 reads CASRRGTAYEQYF. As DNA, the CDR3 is TGCGCCAGCCGGCGGGGGACCGCCTACGAGCAGTACTTC.

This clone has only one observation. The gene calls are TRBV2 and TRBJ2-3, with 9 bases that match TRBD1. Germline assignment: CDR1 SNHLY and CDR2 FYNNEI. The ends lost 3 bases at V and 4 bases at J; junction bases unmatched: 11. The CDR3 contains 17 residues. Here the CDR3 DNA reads TGTGCCAGCAGTGAGATTAGGGGACAGGGACAGGCAGATACGCAGTATTTT. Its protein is CASSEIRGQGQADTQYF.

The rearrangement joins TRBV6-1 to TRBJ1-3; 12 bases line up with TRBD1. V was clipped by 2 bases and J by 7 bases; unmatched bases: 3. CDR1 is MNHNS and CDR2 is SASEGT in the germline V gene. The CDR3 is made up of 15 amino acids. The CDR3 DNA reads TGTGCCAGCAGTGAATGGGGACAGGGGGCCAACACCATATATTTT. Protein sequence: CASSEWGQGANTIYF.

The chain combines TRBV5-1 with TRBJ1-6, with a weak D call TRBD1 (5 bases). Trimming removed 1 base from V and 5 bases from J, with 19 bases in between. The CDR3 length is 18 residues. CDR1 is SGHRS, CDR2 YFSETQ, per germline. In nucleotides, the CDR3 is TGCGCCAGCAGCTTGAGGGGCAGGGTTTTTCTCAATAATTCACCCCTCCACTTT. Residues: CASSLRGRVFLNNSPLHF.

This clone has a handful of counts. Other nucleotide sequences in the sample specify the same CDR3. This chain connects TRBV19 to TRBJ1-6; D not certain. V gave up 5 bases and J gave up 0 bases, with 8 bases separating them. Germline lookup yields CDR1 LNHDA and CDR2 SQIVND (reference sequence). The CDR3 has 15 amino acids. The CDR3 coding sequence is TGTGCCAGTAGTGAGGGAAGCTCCTATAATTCACCCCTCCACTTT. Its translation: CASSEGSSYNSPLHF.

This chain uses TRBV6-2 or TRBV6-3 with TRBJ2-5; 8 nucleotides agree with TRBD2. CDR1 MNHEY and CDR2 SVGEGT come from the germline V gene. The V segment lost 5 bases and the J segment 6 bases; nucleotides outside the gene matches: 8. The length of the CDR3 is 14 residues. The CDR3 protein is CASSAPGGRKTQYF. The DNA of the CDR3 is TGTGCCAGCAGTGCACCGGGGGGGAGAAAGACCCAGTACTTC.

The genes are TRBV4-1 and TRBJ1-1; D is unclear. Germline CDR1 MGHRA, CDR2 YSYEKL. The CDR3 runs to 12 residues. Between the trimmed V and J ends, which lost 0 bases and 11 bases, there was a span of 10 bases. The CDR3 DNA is TGCGCCAGCAGCCAAGAGGGCCAGGATGCTTTCTTT. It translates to CASSQEGQDAFF.